This T cell receptor beta chain was recorded in a study of blood T cell repertoires in COVID-19. Germline V gives CDR1 SGHVS, CDR2 FNYEAQ. Between the trimmed V and J ends, which lost 3 bases and 3 bases, there was a span of 5 bases. This CDR3 spans 13 amino acids. Individuals aged about 18 to 89 years were recruited from 24 US areas. Sequencing used immunoSEQ multiplex PCR; TCRdb keeps in-frame clones, though not all of them. The table records 200,000 to 250,000 clones, just over 85% of them present only once. This clone was detected only once. The sequence came from a woman aged 45-59 years with acute COVID-19. The rearrangement joins TRBV7-6 to TRBJ2-2, with no clear D. Sequencing used PBMCs or T cells enriched from blood (not recorded which). CDR3 loop: CASSFRDTGELFF. CDR3 nucleotide sequence: TGTGCCAGCAGCTTCCGAGACACCGGGGAGCTGTTTTTT.